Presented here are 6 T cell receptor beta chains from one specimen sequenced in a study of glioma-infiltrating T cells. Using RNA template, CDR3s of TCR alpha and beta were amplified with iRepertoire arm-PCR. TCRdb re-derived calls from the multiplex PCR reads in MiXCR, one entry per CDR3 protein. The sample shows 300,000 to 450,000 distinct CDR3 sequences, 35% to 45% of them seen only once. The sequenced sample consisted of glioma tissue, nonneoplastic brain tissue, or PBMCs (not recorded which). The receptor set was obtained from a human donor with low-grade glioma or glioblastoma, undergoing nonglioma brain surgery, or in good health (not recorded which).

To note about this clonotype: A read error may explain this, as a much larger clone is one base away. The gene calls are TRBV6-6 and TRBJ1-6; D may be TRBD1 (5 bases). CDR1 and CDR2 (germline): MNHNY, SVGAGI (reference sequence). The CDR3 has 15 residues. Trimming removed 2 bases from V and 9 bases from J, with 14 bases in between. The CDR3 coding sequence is TGTGCCAGCAGTTACCGGCGTCAGGGCCGTTCACCCCTCCACTTT. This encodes CASSYRRQGRSPLHF.

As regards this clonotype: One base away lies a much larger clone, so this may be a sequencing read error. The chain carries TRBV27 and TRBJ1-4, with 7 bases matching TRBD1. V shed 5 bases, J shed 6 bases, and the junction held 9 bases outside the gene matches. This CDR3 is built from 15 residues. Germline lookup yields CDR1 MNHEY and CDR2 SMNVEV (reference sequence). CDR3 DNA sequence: TGTGCCAGCAGTCCTCGTCGGACAGGTTATGAAAAACTGTTTTTT. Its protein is CASSPRRTGYEKLFF.

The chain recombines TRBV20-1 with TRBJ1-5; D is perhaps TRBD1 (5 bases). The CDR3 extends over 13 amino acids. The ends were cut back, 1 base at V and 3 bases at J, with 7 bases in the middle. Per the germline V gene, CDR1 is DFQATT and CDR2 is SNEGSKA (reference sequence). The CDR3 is CSARGQFNQPQHF. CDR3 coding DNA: TGCAGTGCTAGAGGACAGTTCAATCAGCCCCAGCATTTT.

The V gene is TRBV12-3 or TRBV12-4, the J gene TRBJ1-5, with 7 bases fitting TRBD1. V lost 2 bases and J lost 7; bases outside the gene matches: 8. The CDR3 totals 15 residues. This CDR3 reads CASSLYRGEGQPQHF. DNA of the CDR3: TGTGCCAGCAGTTTATACAGGGGCGAGGGGCAGCCCCAGCATTTT.

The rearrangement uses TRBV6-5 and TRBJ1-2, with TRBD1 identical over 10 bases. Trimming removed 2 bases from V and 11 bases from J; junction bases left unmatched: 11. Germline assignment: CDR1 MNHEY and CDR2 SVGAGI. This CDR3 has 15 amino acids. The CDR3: CASSYLLGQGPQYTF. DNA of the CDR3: TGTGCCAGCAGTTACCTCCTGGGACAGGGGCCGCAGTACACCTTC.

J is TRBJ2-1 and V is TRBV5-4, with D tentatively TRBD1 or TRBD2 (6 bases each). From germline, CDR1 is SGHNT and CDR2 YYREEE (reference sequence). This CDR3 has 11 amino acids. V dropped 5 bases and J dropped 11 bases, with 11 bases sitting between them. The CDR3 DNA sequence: TGTGCCAGCAGGTCGGGGGCGAAGCAGTTCTTC. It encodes CASRSGAKQFF.